The source of this T cell receptor beta chain is a study of PD-L1 blockade in urothelial cancer. Study details: Samples of blood were analyzed 3 weeks (second dose) and 6 weeks after treatment start.

This sample's time point: pretreatment peripheral blood. Patients had locally advanced or metastatic urothelial carcinoma. Patients yielded 1 to 8 samples each, pretreatment and on-treatment. The templates were synthetic TCR analogs, and they were spiked into each PCR. Clones were read by immunoSEQ multiplex PCR, and TCRdb kept only the in-frame ones, dropping some. Altogether roughly 90,000 clones are present, about 89% being singletons, with the ten largest covering over 0.95%. The source material was PBMCs, sampled around atezolizumab (anti-PD-L1) treatment. The sequence was obtained from a woman over 75 with urothelial cancer.

In nucleotides, the CDR3 is TGTGCCAGCAGCTTAGGTATTAGCAAGCCTTCAGCTTACAATGAGCAGTTCTTC. Its protein is CASSLGISKPSAYNEQFF. J is TRBJ2-1 and V is TRBV7-9; no clear D gene. Deletions cut 1 base from V and 4 bases from J, with 20 bases between. Germline V gene data show CDR1 as SEHNR and CDR2 as FQNEAQ (reference sequence). The CDR3 consists of 18 residues.